This T cell receptor (beta chain) was sequenced in a study of neurological immune-mediated disorders (dated by TCRdb to the late 2010s). Broadly, across the study: Among the approximately 35 multiple sclerosis patients, relapsing-remitting MS accounted for approximately 30 and secondary progressive MS accounted for 3. Peripheral blood TCR-beta repertoires from patients with HTLV-I-associated myelopathy (HAM/TSP), patients with multiple sclerosis, and healthy controls were compared in the study using UMI-based sequencing. Alongside PBMC samples, the set of around 99 TCR-beta libraries contained longitudinal samples, technical triplicates, and paired CD4+ and CD8+ T-cell subsets that had been sorted. The cohort was made up of about 65 subjects, consisting of around 14 HAM/TSP patients, around 35 multiple sclerosis patients and approximately 20 healthy controls.

cDNA was synthesized by template-switch 5'RACE using a primer carrying a 10-nucleotide random unique molecular identifier by which each TCR transcript was tagged. Every sequencing run yielded over 170 million TCR-beta sequences covering 15-18 subjects. The RNeasy kit was used to extract total RNA. Using the KAPA Real-time Library Amplification kit, TCR-beta VDJ regions were amplified with primers for the TCR constant region and the 5'RACE anchor. Sample indexes and Illumina adaptors were added in a first PCR, and a second PCR then increased library yield. The roughly 650 bp TCR product was size-selected on a 2% E-gel SizeSelection system after Ampure bead purification. Before pooling, libraries had their quality checked on a Bioanalyzer, their concentration measured with Qubit, and their quantity determined with the Kapa Library Quantification kit. Libraries were sequenced paired-end 2 x 150 bp on an Illumina HiSeq 2500. To increase sequence diversity, 25-30% phiX was spiked into each library pool. Per the authors' processing: The UMI-based MiGEC pipeline processed quality-filtered reads and removed over 85% of raw TCR sequences during error correction. IMGT germline references were used for alignment of VDJ genes, and clonotypes were defined by a unique CDR3 amino acid sequence together with V-J genes. Clonal expansion, Shannon diversity and CDR3 relatedness were evaluated with VDJtools (CalcPairwiseDistances, ClusterSamples), while phylogenetic trees were built in CLCbio workbench. Expanded clones were defined as having at least 8 unique UMIs, based on coefficient-of-variation modelling across technical triplicates. Through fastp at Q25 and MiXCR, TCRdb rebuilt clones from the public reads, retaining in-frame beta chains. Each entry merges the rows of one CDR3 protein and shows their most common DNA and genes. Clone size and V and J calls follow TCRdb, not the original study. In this sample the table shows 55,000 to 65,000 distinct CDR3 sequences, 3% to 4% of which occur a single time. About 3.1% of the sample belongs to the ten largest clones.

This clonotype was recorded many times. The target of this receptor is not known. No per-base quality is available; no much larger clone lies one base away. For the unsorted PBMC libraries, 2 million PBMCs were stored in RNAlater at -80 degrees C until RNA extraction and were used to generate the libraries. The multiple sclerosis patients were enrolled in a US clinical protocol that evaluated disease progression with magnetic resonance imaging. Peripheral blood underwent Ficoll-Hypaque density gradient centrifugation to isolate PBMCs, which were then cryopreserved in liquid nitrogen. Beyond this particular receptor, the publication reports: No identical CDR3 amino acid sequences were found to be shared among expanded clones across subjects, suggesting that TCR-beta repertoires were private in all groups. No association of the MS cluster with clinical or MRI features was observed, and the need for larger cohorts was stated by the authors. TCR clonal expansion was highest in HAM/TSP patients and lowest in MS patients, with MS patients falling below even healthy controls. In phylogenetic analysis, the repertoires of 18 of 34 MS patients grouped into a cluster of related CDR3 sequences, which suggests a possible signature at the repertoire level.

The source of this sequence is a woman between 25 and 40 years old with multiple sclerosis. Sequenced sample: PBMCs.

The CDR3 protein is CASKFPDRRQYEQYF. The DNA reads as follows: TGTGCCAGCAAATTCCCCGACAGGCGCCAATACGAGCAGTACTTC. Rearrangement joined TRBV6-1 to TRBJ2-7; possibly the D gene is TRBD1, per 6 matching bases. The CDR3 numbers 15 residues from cysteine through phenylalanine. The only DNA kept is the CDR3, 45 bases in frame from the first base. V lost 7 bases and J lost 4 bases; the stretch between them is 20 bases long. The germline V gene gives CDR1 as MNHNS and CDR2 as SASEGT.